Following are 5 T cell receptor beta chains from one sample sequenced in a study of blood T cell repertoires in COVID-19. Some clones are missing from TCRdb's copy, which holds only in-frame ones; the method was immunoSEQ multiplex PCR. The profile shows over 200,000 clones, 85% to 90% of them singletons. Specimen: peripheral blood. The receptor source for this set is a woman aged 35 to 49 who had recovered from COVID-19.

The chain carries TRBV27 and TRBJ2-2, with TRBD2 identical over 12 bases. The CDR3 covers 21 residues. Germline CDR1 MNHEY, CDR2 SMNVEV (reference sequence). The ends lost 4 bases at V and 6 bases at J; junction bases unmatched: 21. CDR3 residues: CASSYRQAGLAGKIMAGELFF. The CDR3 bases are TGTGCCAGCAGTTACCGGCAAGCCGGACTAGCGGGAAAGATTATGGCCGGGGAGCTGTTTTTT.

This clone appeared once. The chain links TRBV19 to TRBJ2-3, with TRBD2 as a possible D gene (6 bases). From germline, CDR1 is LNHDA and CDR2 SQIVND (reference sequence). The CDR3 runs to 15 residues. With 7 bases removed from V and 3 bases from J, the gap between germline ends came to 17 bases. Here the CDR3 DNA reads TGTGCCAGTACCCCAAGAGCCGGAGGGACAGATACGCAGTATTTT. Protein sequence: CASTPRAGGTDTQYF.

This clone occurred once. The J gene is TRBJ2-3, the V gene TRBV3-1 (or the pseudogene TRBV3-2), with a possible D match to TRBD2 (5 bases). V gave up 4 bases and J gave up 1 base, with 12 bases separating them. The CDR3 is 15 residues long. The germline V gene encodes CDR1 LGHDT and CDR2 YNNKEL (reference sequence). The CDR3 DNA reads TGTGCCAGCAGCCCCTACTCCGGGGGCACAGATACGCAGTATTTT. Protein product: CASSPYSGGTDTQYF.

The V gene is TRBV11-2, the J gene TRBJ1-4; the match to TRBD1 covers 10 bases. The germline V gene has CDR1 SGHAT and CDR2 FQNNGV. The J segment lost 4 bases and the V segment lost 4 bases, leaving 6 bases of the junction unmatched. The CDR3 runs 16 residues. CDR3 loop: CASSSGQGGINEKLFF. The CDR3 DNA follows: TGTGCCAGCAGCTCCGGACAGGGGGGGATTAATGAAAAACTGTTTTTT.

The chain employs TRBV6-5 and TRBJ1-2; TRBD1 might be the D (5 bases). Germline V gene data show CDR1 as MNHEY and CDR2 as SVGAGI. There are 14 residues in the CDR3. The V and J ends lost 7 bases and 2 bases respectively, with 14 bases between them. The CDR3 here is CASTPRGWNYGYTF. The CDR3 DNA follows: TGTGCCAGCACCCCCCGGGGGTGGAACTATGGCTACACCTTC.